One sample yielded the 11 T cell receptor beta chains listed below, sequenced in a study of CD8+CD57+ T cells in acquired aplastic anemia. Patients picked for sequencing had shown CD8+CD57+ cell expansion detected by flow cytometry. Profiling of TCR beta VDJ combinations and CDR3 sequences used genomic DNA as template. In TCRdb, the reads were re-called with MiXCR into one record per CDR3 protein. The table includes approximately 190,000 distinct CDR3 sequences, around half detected once. The specimen sequenced was sorted CD4+, CD8+, or CD8+CD57+ T cells (not recorded which) from PBMCs. Receptors were obtained from a human donor with aplastic anemia.

This clonotype came up many times. V is TRBV9 and J is TRBJ2-7, with 7 bases fitting TRBD2. The CDR3 length is 13 residues. Germline CDR1 SGDLS, CDR2 YYNGEE. Losses at the gene ends were 5 bases for V and 2 bases for J; bases not matched to a gene: 4. CDR3 in DNA: TGTGCCAGCAGTGCGGGAGCCACCTACGAGCAGTACTTC. It codes for CASSAGATYEQYF.

CDR3 loop: CASSGQTYTDTQYF. The DNA for the CDR3 is TGTGCCAGCAGTGGGCAGACTTACACAGATACGCAGTATTTT. The rearrangement uses TRBV2 and TRBJ2-3, with D uncertain. The CDR3 runs 14 residues. Trimming took off 4 bases at V and 2 bases at J, with 10 bases between the two ends. CDR1 and CDR2 from the germline V gene are SNHLY and FYNNEI.

The rearrangement joins TRBV6-4 to TRBJ2-5, with 9 bases matching TRBD2. Germline V CDR1 and CDR2: MRHNA, SNTAGT. This CDR3 is built from 15 residues. The V gene end was trimmed by 2 bases and the J gene end by 2 bases; junction bases not matched to a gene: 3. The CDR3 spells CASSDVAGGQETQYF. CDR3 sequence (DNA): TGTGCCAGCAGTGACGTGGCGGGGGGGCAAGAGACCCAGTACTTC.

This chain connects TRBV20-1 to TRBJ2-7; D is tentatively TRBD1 or TRBD2 (6 bases each). The CDR3 extends over 13 amino acids. Trimming stripped 2 bases from V and 4 bases from J, with 12 bases between. CDR1 DFQATT and CDR2 SNEGSKA come from the germline V gene (reference sequence). CDR3 DNA: TGCAGTGCTAGAACCGGGGGCGGGTACGAGCAGTACTTC. Translated, it gives CSARTGGGYEQYF.

This clonotype was picked up many times. CDR3 DNA sequence: TGTGCCAGCAGCTTAATGGGATCGAATCAGCCCCAGCATTTT. Residues: CASSLMGSNQPQHF. The V call is TRBV7-9, the J call TRBJ1-5; D is undetermined. The CDR3 runs 14 residues. In germline, CDR1 is SEHNR, CDR2 FQNEAQ (reference sequence). V was cut by 2 bases and J by 4 bases, with 9 bases left in between.

This clonotype was seen only a few times. The V call is TRBV27, the J call TRBJ2-3; D gene unclear. The CDR3 is 13 amino acids. Germline loops: CDR1 MNHEY, CDR2 SMNVEV (reference sequence). Trimming took off 4 bases at V and 11 bases at J, with 16 bases between the two ends. The DNA of the CDR3 is TGTGCCAGCAGTTCCAACGTTGTAGGCGTGCAGTATTTT. As protein: CASSSNVVGVQYF.

This chain joins TRBV24-1 and TRBJ2-3; 14 bases fit TRBD2. V gave up 10 bases and J gave up 3 bases; unmatched junction bases: 5. CDR3 length: 15 residues. Per the germline V gene, CDR1 is KGHDR and CDR2 is SFDVKD. This CDR3 reads CATAGLAGGTDTQYF. In DNA, the CDR3 is TGTGCCACTGCTGGACTAGCGGGAGGAACAGATACGCAGTATTTT.

Of note for this clonotype: This may arise from a read error, as a much more abundant clone is one base away. The J gene is TRBJ2-1, the V gene TRBV12-3 or TRBV12-4, with D possibly being TRBD2 (6 bases). Trimming left V 8 bases short and J 4 bases short, with 12 bases between. CDR3 size: 13 residues. As DNA, the CDR3 is TGTGCCAGCTTCTCGGGACTTTACAATGAGCAGTTCTTC. Translation: CASFSGLYNEQFF.

The J gene is TRBJ2-1, the V gene TRBV5-5, with D possibly matching TRBD2 (5 bases). CDR1 is SGHKS and CDR2 is YYEKEE in the germline V gene (reference sequence). V dropped 0 bases and J dropped 8 bases, with 12 bases sitting between them. This CDR3 has 14 residues. CDR3 coding DNA: TGTGCCAGCAGCTTGGGGTCGGGGTTTGATGAGCAGTTCTTC. Amino acid sequence: CASSLGSGFDEQFF.

In its sample, this clonotype was seen a few times. The chain employs TRBV7-8 and TRBJ1-2, with a weak D call TRBD1 (5 bases). The V end lost 7 bases, the J end lost 8 bases, and 14 bases lay between the germline ends. The CDR3 contains 12 residues. The germline gives CDR1 SGHVS, CDR2 FQNEAQ. This chain's CDR3 is CASTIGGGGYTF. The CDR3 DNA follows: TGTGCCAGCACCATTGGGGGGGGAGGCTACACCTTC.

In its sample, this clonotype was seen a few times. This sequence joins TRBV7-2 and TRBJ2-7, with 9 positions matching TRBD1. The germline V gene encodes CDR1 SGHTA and CDR2 FQGNSA. The CDR3 extends over 15 amino acids. Germline trimming cut 5 bases from V and 2 bases from J; bases unmatched to any gene: 7. The CDR3 DNA follows: TGTGCCAGCAGCCCACAGGGGGCGGTACCCTACGAGCAGTACTTC. The encoded protein is CASSPQGAVPYEQYF.